The 26 T cell receptor beta chains in this list originate from one sample, sequenced in a study of chemoradiotherapy in HPV16-positive cancers. Repertoires were generated with immunoSEQ multiplex PCR, while TCRdb's copy carries only in-frame clones and drops some. The sample includes over 1,000 clones, approximately 89% seen only once; the top ten take around 3.2%. The sample was tumor tissue, taken from a patient who underwent chemoradiotherapy. These TCRs come from a human donor with HPV-associated anogenital cancer.

J is TRBJ1-1 and V is TRBV27; no firm D call. Germline values: CDR1 MNHEY, CDR2 SMNVEV (reference sequence). The CDR3 is 14 residues long. V shed 4 bases and J shed 1 base, with 10 bases lying between them. The CDR3, as DNA: TGTGCCAGCAGTTCTCTCCGCGAGAACACTGAAGCTTTCTTT. Translating it yields CASSSLRENTEAFF.

The genes are TRBV19 and TRBJ1-5; no firm D call. V lost 7 bases to trimming and J lost 4 bases, with 11 bases between them. This CDR3 spans 13 amino acids. CDR1 and CDR2 (germline): LNHDA, SQIVND (reference sequence). In nucleotides, the CDR3 is TGTGCCAGTACCATCAGGACTAATCAGCCCCAGCATTTT. This translates into CASTIRTNQPQHF.

This chain connects TRBV27 to TRBJ2-5, with 11 positions matching TRBD2. The germline V gene encodes CDR1 MNHEY and CDR2 SMNVEV (reference sequence). V shed 6 bases, J shed 5 bases, and the junction held 5 bases outside the gene matches. The CDR3 is made up of 14 amino acids. This CDR3 reads CASRVAGGMETQYF. CDR3 nucleotides: TGTGCCAGCAGAGTAGCGGGGGGGATGGAGACCCAGTACTTC.

The chain joins TRBV28 to TRBJ1-5; D is ambiguous. Germline assignment: CDR1 MDHEN and CDR2 SYDVKM. The V and J ends lost 6 bases and 6 bases respectively, with 9 bases between them. The CDR3 is 12 residues long. The CDR3, as DNA: TGTGCCAGCAGCTCGACGGTTCAGCCCCAGCATTTT. Translating gives CASSSTVQPQHF.

This chain joins TRBV19 and TRBJ1-6; D is unclear. The ends were cut back, 5 bases at V and 5 bases at J, with 10 bases in the middle. The CDR3 spans 14 residues. Germline V CDR1 and CDR2: LNHDA, SQIVND (reference sequence). CDR3 DNA: TGTGCCAGTAGTCCCGGTCAAAATAATTCACCCCTCCACTTT. Its translation is CASSPGQNNSPLHF.

The chain couples TRBV28 to TRBJ1-1; D may be TRBD1 (5 bases). Between the trimmed V and J ends, which lost 6 bases and 1 base, there was a span of 15 bases. The CDR3 sequence is 15 residues long. Germline lookup yields CDR1 MDHEN and CDR2 SYDVKM. The CDR3 spells CASRVSQGGNTEAFF. The CDR3, as DNA: TGTGCCAGCAGGGTTTCCCAGGGTGGGAACACTGAAGCTTTCTTT. The full variable domain, in which reference TRBV28 and TRBJ1-1 provide the parts outside the CDR3, is DVKVTQSSRYLVKRTGEKVFLECVQDMDHENMFWYRQDPGLGLRLIYFSYDVKMKEKGDIPEGYSVSREKKERFSLILESASTNQTSMYLCASRVSQGGNTEAFFGQGTRLTVV.

V is TRBV11-2 and J is TRBJ1-1, with D unclear. The V end lost 1 base, the J end lost 1 base, and 7 bases lay between the germline ends. The germline V gene has CDR1 SGHAT and CDR2 FQNNGV. The CDR3 is 14 amino acids. CDR3 sequence (DNA): TGTGCCAGCAGCTTAGGGGGAAAGAACACTGAAGCTTTCTTT. Encoded protein: CASSLGGKNTEAFF.

This rearrangement joins TRBV5-6 to TRBJ1-3; D is unresolved. Germline V gives CDR1 SGHDT, CDR2 YYEEEE. CDR3 length: 14 amino acids. V shed 2 bases and J shed 2 bases, with 8 bases lying between them. CDR3 DNA sequence: TGTGCCAGCAGCTTCGCCGGGACTGGAAACACCATATATTTT. This sequence encodes CASSFAGTGNTIYF.

The gene calls are TRBV4-2 and TRBJ2-1, with D perhaps matching TRBD1 (6 bases). The V end was cut by 0 bases, the J end by 9 bases, with 9 bases between. The CDR3 totals 13 residues. Germline-derived CDR1 and CDR2 are LGHNA and YNFKEQ. CDR3 region: CASSQETRGEQFF. DNA of the CDR3: TGTGCCAGCAGCCAAGAGACCAGGGGTGAGCAGTTCTTC.

V gene TRBV7-3 combines with J gene TRBJ1-1; a weak D match, TRBD1 (5 bases). The V and J ends lost 5 bases and 11 bases respectively, with 18 bases between them. This CDR3 region has 13 residues. Germline V gene sequence: CDR1 SGHTA, CDR2 FQGTGA. The CDR3, as DNA: TGTGCCAGCAGCCCCTTGAACGGGGGAGGGGCTTTCTTT. Residues: CASSPLNGGGAFF. Combining the CDR3 with reference TRBV7-3 and TRBJ1-1 gives the whole variable domain GAGVSQTPSNKVTEKGKYVELRCDPISGHTALYWYRQSLGQGPEFLIYFQGTGAADDSGLPNDRFFAVRPEGSVSTLKIQRTERGDSAVYLCASSPLNGGGAFFGQGTRLTVV.

The chain couples TRBV11-2 to TRBJ2-5, with D perhaps matching TRBD1 (6 bases). There are 13 residues in the CDR3. In germline, CDR1 is SGHAT, CDR2 FQNNGV. The V end lost 5 bases, the J end lost 1 base, and 8 bases lay between the germline ends. The CDR3 reads CASSTGFQETQYF. The CDR3 DNA reads as TGTGCCAGCAGCACAGGGTTCCAAGAGACCCAGTACTTC.

V usage is TRBV9 and J usage is TRBJ1-2, with a tentative D call TRBD1 (5 bases). Trimming stripped 1 base from V and 3 bases from J, with 10 bases between. The CDR3 contains 14 residues. Germline V gene sequence: CDR1 SGDLS, CDR2 YYNGEE. The CDR3 loop is CASSVLQADYGYTF. For the CDR3, the DNA is TGTGCCAGCAGCGTATTACAGGCGGACTATGGCTACACCTTC.

This clone appeared once. V usage is TRBV19 and J usage is TRBJ1-1; no clear D gene. Trimming took off 8 bases at V and 5 bases at J, with 21 bases between the two ends. Germline V gene data show CDR1 as LNHDA and CDR2 as SQIVND (reference sequence). The CDR3 is made up of 15 amino acids. CDR3 DNA sequence: TGTGCCAGTGGCGAATCGGCTTTTCGGAGGACTGAAGCTTTCTTT. Protein product: CASGESAFRRTEAFF.

The chain recombines TRBV7-2 with TRBJ1-5; a weak D match, TRBD1 (5 bases). The germline gives CDR1 SGHTA, CDR2 FQGNSA. Trimming took off 4 bases at V and 6 bases at J, with 16 bases between the two ends. This CDR3 is built from 15 residues. CDR3 loop: CASSSNQGRGQPQHF. CDR3 in DNA: TGTGCCAGCAGCTCTAATCAGGGACGGGGTCAGCCCCAGCATTTT. Supplemented by reference TRBV7-2 and TRBJ1-5, the full variable domain reads GAGVSQSPSNKVTEKGKDVELRCDPISGHTALYWYRQSLGQGLEFLIYFQGNSAPDKSGLPSDRFSAERTGGSVSTLTIQRTQQEDSAVYLCASSSNQGRGQPQHFGDGTRLSIL.

The CDR3 DNA reads as TGTGCCAGTATTTCCCCGGGACCCCGAGCTTTCTTT. Protein: CASISPGPRAFF. The chain combines TRBV19 with TRBJ1-1; tentative D call: TRBD1 (5 bases). The CDR3 runs 12 residues. V shed 7 bases and J shed 10 bases, with 16 bases lying between them. The germline CDR1 and CDR2 sequences are LNHDA and SQIVND (reference sequence).

This chain connects TRBV6-5 to TRBJ2-2; D perhaps matches TRBD1 (5 bases). Germline CDR1 and CDR2: MNHEY and SVGAGI. The CDR3 extends over 13 amino acids. CDR3 DNA: TGTGCTACAACAGGCTCGAACACCGGGGAGCTGTTTTTT. It translates to CATTGSNTGELFF.

J is TRBJ2-3 and V is TRBV28; TRBD2 matches at 13 bases. The CDR3 length is 15 residues. J lost 6 bases, V lost 3 bases, and 3 bases had no gene match. The V gene's germline CDR1 is MDHEN and CDR2 SYDVKM. CDR3: CASSFPGLAGDTQYF. The CDR3 coding sequence is TGTGCCAGCAGTTTCCCGGGACTAGCGGGGGATACGCAGTATTTT.

The chain uses TRBV5-1 and TRBJ2-7; TRBD1 matches at 7 bases. Looked up from germline, CDR1 is SGHRS and CDR2 is YFSETQ. Trimming cost V 6 bases and J 3 bases; bases outside gene matches: 3. This CDR3 spans 12 amino acids. Here the CDR3 reads CASNDRDYEQYF. CDR3 nucleotide sequence: TGCGCCAGCAACGACAGGGACTACGAGCAGTACTTC.

This chain connects TRBV2 to TRBJ1-5; 7 bases fit TRBD1. From germline, CDR1 is SNHLY and CDR2 FYNNEI. The V gene end was trimmed by 2 bases and the J gene end by 1 base; junction bases not matched to a gene: 2. The length of the CDR3 is 15 residues. CDR3 nucleotides: TGTGCCAGCAGTGAACAGGGGGGAAGCAATCAGCCCCAGCATTTT. Translating it yields CASSEQGGSNQPQHF.

The chain employs TRBV7-8 and TRBJ2-2, with D possibly called TRBD1 or TRBD2 (5 bases each). V was clipped by 5 bases and J by 4 bases, with 17 bases between them. The CDR3 sequence is 16 residues long. Germline V gene sequence: CDR1 SGHVS, CDR2 FQNEAQ. CDR3 protein: CASSKRDPPGTGELFF. CDR3 nucleotides: TGTGCCAGCAGCAAACGGGACCCTCCGGGCACCGGGGAGCTGTTTTTT. The full variable domain, in which reference TRBV7-8 and TRBJ2-2 provide the parts outside the CDR3, is GAGVSQSPRYKVAKRGQDVALRCDPISGHVSLFWYQQALGQGPEFLTYFQNEAQLDKSGLPSDRFFAERPEGSVSTLKIQRTQQEDSAVYLCASSKRDPPGTGELFFGEGSRLTVL.

J is TRBJ2-1 and V is TRBV14; 11 bases line up with TRBD2. The V and J ends lost 1 base and 12 bases, in that order; junction bases with no gene match: 5. Germline CDR1 SGHDN, CDR2 FVKESK. The CDR3 length is 14 residues. CDR3 sequence: CASSQGGLAVGQFF. The CDR3 DNA is TGTGCCAGCAGCCAAGGGGGACTAGCGGTCGGGCAGTTCTTC.

Here the CDR3 reads CASSPDAGGGQPQHF. The CDR3, as DNA: TGCGCCAGCAGCCCGGACGCGGGAGGAGGTCAGCCCCAGCATTTT. This chain joins TRBV5-1 and TRBJ1-5; unclear D gene. Per germline, CDR1 SGHRS and CDR2 YFSETQ. V was shortened by 4 bases and J by 6 bases, with 17 bases between the two germline ends. CDR3 length: 15 residues.

The chain recombines TRBV5-1 with TRBJ1-3; possibly TRBD1 for D (5 bases). The CDR3 is made up of 14 amino acids. V was shortened by 2 bases and J by 4 bases, with 10 bases between the two germline ends. The germline gives CDR1 SGHRS, CDR2 YFSETQ. The CDR3 spells CASSFGGLGNTIYF. The CDR3 nucleotides are TGCGCCAGCAGCTTTGGGGGACTAGGAAACACCATATATTTT.

V usage is TRBV7-2 and J usage is TRBJ2-7, with a possible D match to TRBD2 (5 bases). This CDR3 is 14 amino acids long. V gave up 7 bases and J gave up 0 bases, with 13 bases separating them. Germline CDR1 reads SGHTA; CDR2 reads FQGNSA. CDR3 nucleotide sequence: TGTGCCAGCACCACCACGGGGAGCTCCTACGAGCAGTACTTC. It yields the protein CASTTTGSSYEQYF.

This chain joins TRBV18 and TRBJ1-1, with 8 bases fitting TRBD1. Per the germline V gene, CDR1 is KGHSH and CDR2 is LQKENI. J gave up 2 bases and V 1 base, and 9 bases lay outside the gene matches. The CDR3 runs to 17 residues. The CDR3 coding sequence is TGTGCCAGCTCACCACTCGGAGGGGCAGGGGGCAACACTGAAGCTTTCTTT. It specifies CASSPLGGAGGNTEAFF.

This clone showed up just once. The germline gene is not matched at one end of the junction; a read error may be the cause. The V and J genes are TRBV19 and TRBJ1-2; 8 bases line up with TRBD1. Germline CDR1 LNHDA, CDR2 SQIVND (reference sequence). CDR3 size: 14 residues. The CDR3 DNA is TGTGCCAGTAGCCTGGACAGGGCTAAATATGGCTACACCTTC. Protein product: CASSLDRAKYGYTF.